This TCR beta chain was sequenced during a study of blood T cell repertoires in COVID-19. Study information: In each case, the material was cDNA or gDNA derived from T cells, B-cell-depleted T cells, or PBMCs.

Germline CDR1 and CDR2: ENHRY and SYGVKD. Trimming removed 7 bases at V and 0 bases at J, with 11 bases between. This CDR3 is 14 amino acids long. In the authors' methods: Quantification of nucleated cells was approximated via reference gene primer amplification. Data came from immunoSEQ multiplex PCR; TCRdb stores just in-frame clones and leaves some out. That table furnishes V, J and clone size, whereas the DNA furnished D and trimming. The sample lists under 150,000 clones; almost 70% were seen once. The sequenced material came from peripheral blood. The source of this sequence is a woman aged 70-85 years with acute or convalescent COVID-19. This chain links TRBV10-3 with TRBJ2-3; perhaps TRBD2 as D (5 bases). The CDR3 loop is CAITPGSSTDTQYF. The DNA for the CDR3 is TGTGCCATCACCCCGGGGTCGAGCACAGATACGCAGTATTTT.